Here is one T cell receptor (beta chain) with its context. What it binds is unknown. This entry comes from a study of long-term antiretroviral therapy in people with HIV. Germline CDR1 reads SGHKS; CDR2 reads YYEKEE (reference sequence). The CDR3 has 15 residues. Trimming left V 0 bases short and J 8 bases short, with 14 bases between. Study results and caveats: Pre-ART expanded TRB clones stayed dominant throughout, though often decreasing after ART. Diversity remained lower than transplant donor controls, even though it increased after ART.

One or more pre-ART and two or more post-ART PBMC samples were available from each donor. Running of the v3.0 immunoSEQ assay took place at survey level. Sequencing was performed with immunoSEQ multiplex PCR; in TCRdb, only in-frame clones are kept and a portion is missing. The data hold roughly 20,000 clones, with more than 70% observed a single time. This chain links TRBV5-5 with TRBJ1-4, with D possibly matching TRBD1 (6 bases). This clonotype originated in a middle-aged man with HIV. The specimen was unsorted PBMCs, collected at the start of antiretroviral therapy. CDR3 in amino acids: CASSLGGAGYEKLFF. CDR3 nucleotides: TGTGCCAGCAGCTTGGGGGGGGCGGGATACGAAAAACTGTTTTTT. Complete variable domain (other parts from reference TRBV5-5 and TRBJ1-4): DAGVTQSPTHLIKTRGQQVTLRCSPISGHKSVSWYQQVLGQGPQFIFQYYEKEERGRGNFPDRFSARQFPNYSSELNVNALLLGDSALYLCASSLGGAGYEKLFFGSGTQLSVL.